These T cell receptor beta chains were read from a single sample in a study of cytomegalovirus exposure and HLA in healthy donors. The data were produced by immunoSEQ multiplex PCR, yet TCRdb's version contains in-frame clones alone and is incomplete. The sample shows about 140,000 clones, approximately 80% of them seen only once. Specimen: PBMCs. These receptors all stem from a man younger than 40 in good health and CMV-seropositive. The CDR3 runs from the conserved cysteine through the conserved F or W. The order of the fields is D gene, clone size, V gene, J gene, CDR3 protein. D genes are given only for firm matches. Clone size, where shown, is once, few, many, or a class for clones that have expanded.

D gene: .
clone size: .
V gene: TRBV4-2
J gene: TRBJ1-5
CDR3 protein: CASSPSVQTNQPQHF

D gene: .
clone size: .
V gene: TRBV28
J gene: TRBJ1-5
CDR3 protein: CASSPGGNNGGLWEYSNQPQHF

D gene: .
clone size: .
V gene: TRBV2
J gene: TRBJ1-3
CDR3 protein: CASSAQDRSNTIYF

D gene: .
clone size: once
V gene: TRBV18
J gene: TRBJ1-2
CDR3 protein: CASSPQGAEGYTF

D gene: .
clone size: .
V gene: TRBV11-2
J gene: TRBJ1-3
CDR3 protein: CASQTGSGNTIYF

D gene: .
clone size: .
V gene: TRBV10-1
J gene: TRBJ1-4
CDR3 protein: CASSDAAIHSTNEKLFF

D gene: TRBD1
clone size: .
V gene: TRBV10-3
J gene: TRBJ1-1
CDR3 protein: CAGSQGEDTEAFF

D gene: .
clone size: once
V gene: TRBV11-2
J gene: TRBJ1-3
CDR3 protein: CASSLEGKGAGNTIYF

D gene: .
clone size: .
V gene: TRBV7-7
J gene: TRBJ2-5
CDR3 protein: CASSSQGWGQETQYF

D gene: .
clone size: .
V gene: TRBV19
J gene: TRBJ2-1
CDR3 protein: CASRLGERGFGEQFF

D gene: TRBD2
clone size: .
V gene: TRBV5-1
J gene: TRBJ2-7
CDR3 protein: CASSWGTSGSYEQYF

D gene: TRBD2
clone size: .
V gene: TRBV5-5
J gene: TRBJ2-1
CDR3 protein: CASSLAGTSGANNEQFF

D gene: TRBD1
clone size: .
V gene: TRBV10-3
J gene: TRBJ1-1
CDR3 protein: CAINRDREGTEAFF

D gene: .
clone size: .
V gene: TRBV7-9
J gene: TRBJ2-1
CDR3 protein: CASSQGLKSNEQFF

D gene: TRBD1
clone size: .
V gene: TRBV6-5
J gene: TRBJ2-7
CDR3 protein: CASGRTGTYEQYF

D gene: .
clone size: once
V gene: TRBV4-2
J gene: TRBJ1-1
CDR3 protein: CASSQDTQGTEAFF

D gene: .
clone size: once
V gene: TRBV5-1
J gene: TRBJ1-1
CDR3 protein: CASSLMDTQNTEAFF

D gene: TRBD1
clone size: .
V gene: TRBV6-5
J gene: TRBJ1-5
CDR3 protein: CASSYLGQGSNQPQHF

D gene: TRBD1
clone size: .
V gene: TRBV25-1
J gene: TRBJ2-7
CDR3 protein: CASSDPGQGRGYEQYF

D gene: TRBD1
clone size: .
V gene: TRBV29-1
J gene: TRBJ1-4
CDR3 protein: CSVVGTGEEKLFF

D gene: .
clone size: .
V gene: TRBV11-3
J gene: TRBJ1-5
CDR3 protein: CASSPGGSDSNQPQHF

D gene: .
clone size: .
V gene: TRBV5-4
J gene: TRBJ1-2
CDR3 protein: CASSPGQNYGYTF

D gene: TRBD2
clone size: .
V gene: TRBV19
J gene: TRBJ2-4
CDR3 protein: CASTPKGAGGTAKNIQYF

D gene: .
clone size: .
V gene: TRBV5-1
J gene: TRBJ1-2
CDR3 protein: CASSEQRADLLDGYTF

D gene: TRBD1
clone size: .
V gene: TRBV9
J gene: TRBJ2-5
CDR3 protein: CASSVGTGSAQETQYF

D gene: .
clone size: .
V gene: TRBV19
J gene: TRBJ1-2
CDR3 protein: CASSERDYGYTF

D gene: .
clone size: .
V gene: TRBV27
J gene: TRBJ1-2
CDR3 protein: CASRERGSQGYTF

D gene: .
clone size: .
V gene: TRBV5-4
J gene: TRBJ2-1
CDR3 protein: CASSFPRGEDNEQFF

D gene: .
clone size: once
V gene: TRBV21-1
J gene: TRBJ1-2
CDR3 protein: CASSKETTGSPPGYTF